This TCR beta chain came from a study of radiotherapy plus CTLA-4 blockade in lung cancer. About the study: Objective responses were recorded in more than 15% of patients, with disease control recorded in about 30%.

Concerning this clone: Its matching antigen is unknown.

Per germline, CDR1 SNHLY and CDR2 FYNNEI. This CDR3 contains 16 residues. With V trimmed by 4 bases and J by 10 bases, 11 bases remained unmatched. Broader study findings: Among blood TCR repertoires after radiotherapy plus ipilimumab, tumor-derived clones expanded.

Assay: immunoSEQ multiplex PCR; the TCRdb copy retains only in-frame clones and omits some. The table includes around 44,000 clones, around 77% detected once. This receptor was obtained from a human donor with non-small cell lung cancer whose response to radiotherapy plus ipilimumab could not be evaluated. The rearrangement uses TRBV2 and TRBJ1-6; 9 bases align to TRBD1. The sequences come from peripheral blood, collected from a patient treated with radiotherapy plus ipilimumab. CDR3 amino acids: CASSAIRGQGGSPLHF. The CDR3 DNA follows: TGTGCCAGCAGTGCAATCCGGGGACAGGGTGGCTCACCCCTCCACTTT. The full variable domain, in which reference TRBV2 and TRBJ1-6 provide the parts outside the CDR3, is EPEVTQTPSHQVTQMGQEVILRCVPISNHLYFYWYRQILGQKVEFLVSFYNNEISEKSEIFDDQFSVERPDGSNFTLKIRSTKLEDSAMYFCASSAIRGQGGSPLHFGNGTRLTVT.